This T cell receptor beta chain was captured by sequencing in a study of CD8+CD57+ T cells in acquired aplastic anemia. The overall study: The average for DNA from sorted CD4+ and CD8+ cells was roughly 3 ug. Study-wide results and limits: CD8+ Simpson's diversity did not differ significantly between patients and controls.

The TCR beta profiling, which covered VDJ combination and CDR3 sequence, was carried out using genomic DNA as the template. Via MiXCR, TCRdb re-called the reads, giving one row per CDR3 protein. The sample includes about 180,000 distinct CDR3 sequences, 47% of them seen just once. The patients chosen for sequencing had shown expansion of CD8+CD57+ cells (detected by flow cytometry). Severe acquired aplastic anemia was present in every patient. CDR1 is SGHDT, CDR2 YYEEEE, per germline. The CDR3 totals 16 residues. V lost 0 bases and J 0 bases, leaving 13 bases between the germline ends. Turning to this clonotype: The antigen remains undetermined.

The origin of this receptor is a human donor with aplastic anemia. This chain uses TRBV5-6 with TRBJ2-7; D not resolved. Input material: sorted CD4+, CD8+, or CD8+CD57+ T cells (not recorded which) from PBMCs. The CDR3 loop is CASSLDGWISSYEQYF. The CDR3 region has the DNA TGTGCCAGCAGCTTGGACGGGTGGATCAGCTCCTACGAGCAGTACTTC.